This record covers a single T cell receptor beta chain. No antigen is known for it. V lost 0 bases to trimming and J lost 4 bases, with 12 bases between them. Germline V CDR1 and CDR2: DFQATT, SNEGSKA (reference sequence). The CDR3 runs 14 residues. This entry is derived from a study of blood T cells in healthy people across ages. Study findings and constraints: Higher diversity and more naive CD4+ cells were features of long-lived donors, compared to aged donors. What prevented conclusive comparison of naive and antigen-experienced cells was that PBMCs were unsorted.

It was with a sample-barcoded 5' primer and a J-beta primer mix that a second PCR of roughly 7 to 12 cycles was run. MiXCR was run by TCRdb on the 5' RACE reads, yielding one entry per CDR3 protein. The sample includes 1.8 million or so distinct CDR3 sequences, 30% to 40% of them seen just once. The chain links TRBV20-1 to TRBJ1-2; a possible D gene is TRBD1 (5 bases). The specimen was blood. This clonotype originated in a human donor in good health. The CDR3: CSARDGAGGYGYTF. The CDR3 DNA reads TGCAGTGCTAGAGATGGGGCTGGCGGCTATGGCTACACCTTC.